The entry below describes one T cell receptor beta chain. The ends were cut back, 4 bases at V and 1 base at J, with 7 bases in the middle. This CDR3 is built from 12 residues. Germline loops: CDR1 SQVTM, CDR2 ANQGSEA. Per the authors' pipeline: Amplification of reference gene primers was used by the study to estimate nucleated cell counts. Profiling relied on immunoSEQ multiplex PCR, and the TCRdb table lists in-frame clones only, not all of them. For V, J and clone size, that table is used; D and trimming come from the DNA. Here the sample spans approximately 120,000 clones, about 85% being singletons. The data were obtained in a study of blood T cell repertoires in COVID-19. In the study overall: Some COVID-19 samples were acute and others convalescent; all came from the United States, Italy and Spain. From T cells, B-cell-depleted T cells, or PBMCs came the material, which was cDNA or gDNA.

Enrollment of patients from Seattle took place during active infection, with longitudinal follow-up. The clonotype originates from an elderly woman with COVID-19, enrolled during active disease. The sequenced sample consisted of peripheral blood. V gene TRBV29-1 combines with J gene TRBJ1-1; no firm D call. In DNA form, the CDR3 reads TGCAGCGTTGGTGGCAAGAACACTGAAGCTTTCTTT. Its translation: CSVGGKNTEAFF.